Given below is one T cell receptor beta chain in context. Antigen unknown. This record comes from a study of shared clonotypes between healthy human individuals. Overall study: Per-donor plates numbered three CD4 naive, three CD4 memory, two CD8 naive and one CD8 memory.

Findings and limits, study-wide: Rarefaction analysis demonstrated incomplete sorted-subset sequencing notwithstanding large depth.

Naive CD8 cells, CD45RO-negative and positively selected for CCR7, excluded terminally differentiated effector memory CD45RA+ cells. The sorted-subset replicate PCRs were given about 210 ng DNA, which is tens of thousands of T cell genomes. Libraries were prepared by immunoSEQ multiplex PCR; TCRdb keeps only in-frame clonotypes and omits some of them. The sample has hundreds of thousands of clones, 98% seen once; the top ten hold approximately 0.3%. The V gene lost 0 bases and the J gene lost 0 bases, with 12 bases spanning the gap. CDR3 size: 17 residues. CDR1 is MNHNS, CDR2 SASEGT, per germline. This receptor was obtained from a man younger than 40 in good health. V gene TRBV6-1 combines with J gene TRBJ2-4; TRBD2 is a possible D gene (6 bases). The sample consisted of naive CD8+ T cells sorted from blood. CDR3 DNA sequence: TGTGCCAGCAGTGAAGCGGTAGGGACTCTAGCCAAAAACATTCAGTACTTC. This gives the protein CASSEAVGTLAKNIQYF.